This T cell receptor (beta chain) is from a study of OX40 agonist ivuxolimab in advanced cancers. The study, taken as a whole, reports: Mean expanded clone counts were higher in CD8+ than CD4+ T cells.

Regarding this clone: The antigen is unknown.

Produced via immunoSEQ multiplex PCR; TCRdb's table is partial and in-frame only. The table lists 70,000 to 80,000 clones, around 89% of them singletons. The V gene lost 2 bases and the J gene lost 0 bases, with 5 bases spanning the gap. The CDR3 spans 14 residues. Germline values: CDR1 MNHEY, CDR2 SVGAGI. The source material was CD4+ or CD8+ T cells sorted from blood, sampled in a trial of the OX40 agonist ivuxolimab. The V gene is TRBV6-5, the J gene TRBJ1-3; D remains unclear. The source is an adult with an advanced solid tumor such as melanoma, head and neck, liver or kidney cancer. The CDR3 reads CASSYTDSGNTIYF. The CDR3 region has the DNA TGTGCCAGCAGTTACACGGACTCTGGAAACACCATATATTTT.